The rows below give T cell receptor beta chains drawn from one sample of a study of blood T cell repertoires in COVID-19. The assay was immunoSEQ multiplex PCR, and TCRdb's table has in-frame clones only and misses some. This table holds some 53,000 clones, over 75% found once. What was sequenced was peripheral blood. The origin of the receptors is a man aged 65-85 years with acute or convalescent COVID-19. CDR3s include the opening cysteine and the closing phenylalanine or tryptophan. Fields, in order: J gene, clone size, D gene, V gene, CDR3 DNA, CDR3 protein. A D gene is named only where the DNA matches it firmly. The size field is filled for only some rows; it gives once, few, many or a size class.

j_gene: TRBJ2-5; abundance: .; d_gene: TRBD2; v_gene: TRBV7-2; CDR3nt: TGTGCCAGCAGCTCCCCCGGGACTAGCCTCCAAGAGACCCAGTACTTC; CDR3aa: CASSSPGTSLQETQYF
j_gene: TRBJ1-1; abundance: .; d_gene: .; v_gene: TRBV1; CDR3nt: TGCACCAGCAGCCATCCCGAAAGACAGGGAAAGAACACTGAAGCTTTCTTT; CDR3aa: CTSSHPERQGKNTEAFF
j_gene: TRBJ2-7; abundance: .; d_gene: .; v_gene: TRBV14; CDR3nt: TGTGCCAGCAGCCAAGGGGGACACCTCTACTACGAGCAGTACTTC; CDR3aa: CASSQGGHLYYEQYF
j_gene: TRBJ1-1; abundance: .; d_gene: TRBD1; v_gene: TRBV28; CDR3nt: TGTGCCAGCAGTCCGGGACAGGGGTTTGCTTTCTTT; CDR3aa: CASSPGQGFAFF
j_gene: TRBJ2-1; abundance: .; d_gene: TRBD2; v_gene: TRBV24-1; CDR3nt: TGTGCCACCGGGAGCGGGGGGGCCTTCTACAATGAGCAGTTCTTC; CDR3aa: CATGSGGAFYNEQFF
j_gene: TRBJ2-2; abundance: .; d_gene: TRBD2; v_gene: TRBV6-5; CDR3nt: TGTGCCAGCAGTTCAGGGACTAGCGGGACCGGGGAGCTGTTTTTT; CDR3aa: CASSSGTSGTGELFF
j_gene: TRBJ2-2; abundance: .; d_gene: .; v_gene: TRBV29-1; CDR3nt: TGCAGCGTTTCCAGGAACACCGGGGAGCTGTTTTTT; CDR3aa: CSVSRNTGELFF
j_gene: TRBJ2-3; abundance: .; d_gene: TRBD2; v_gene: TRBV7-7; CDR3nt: TGTGCCAGCAGCCAAGGGAGGGGCCCAGATACGCAGTATTTT; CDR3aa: CASSQGRGPDTQYF
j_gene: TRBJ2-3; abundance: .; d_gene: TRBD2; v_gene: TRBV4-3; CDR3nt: TGCGCCAGCAGCCCCTTAGGGCGGGGGACTTCCACAGATACGCAGTATTTT; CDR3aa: CASSPLGRGTSTDTQYF
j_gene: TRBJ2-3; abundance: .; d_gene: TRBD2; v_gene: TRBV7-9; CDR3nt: TGTGCCAGCAGCTTAGTTTCGACCCTGGGGGGGGATACGCAGTATTTT; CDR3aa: CASSLVSTLGGDTQYF
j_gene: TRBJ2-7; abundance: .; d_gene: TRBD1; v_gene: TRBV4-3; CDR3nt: TGCGCCAGCAGCCAAGAAGGGGGACAGACCTACGAGCAGTACTTC; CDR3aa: CASSQEGGQTYEQYF
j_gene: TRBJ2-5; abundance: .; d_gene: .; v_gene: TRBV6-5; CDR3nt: TGTGCCAGCACCCTACTCAGAGGCGCAGAGACCCAGTACTTC; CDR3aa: CASTLLRGAETQYF
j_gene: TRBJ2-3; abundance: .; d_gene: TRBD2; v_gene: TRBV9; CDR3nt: TGTGCCAGCAGCCCCATCGCGGGAGGGAGCACAGATACGCAGTATTTT; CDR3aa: CASSPIAGGSTDTQYF
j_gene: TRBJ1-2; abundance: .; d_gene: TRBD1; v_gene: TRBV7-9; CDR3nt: TGTGCCAGCAGGACAGGGGGCGATGGCTACACCTTC; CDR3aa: CASRTGGDGYTF
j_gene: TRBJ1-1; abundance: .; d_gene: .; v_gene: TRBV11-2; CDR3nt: TGTGCCAGCAGCTCGACACGAACCACTGAAGCTTTCTTT; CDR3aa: CASSSTRTTEAFF
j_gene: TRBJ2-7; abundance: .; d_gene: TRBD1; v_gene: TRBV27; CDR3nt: TGTGCCAGTACCGGGACAGGGGGAAACGAGCAGTACTTC; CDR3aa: CASTGTGGNEQYF
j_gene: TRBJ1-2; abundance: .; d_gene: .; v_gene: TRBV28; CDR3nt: TGTGCCAGCAGTCTACCGGGACAAGTTGGGGGCTACACCTTC; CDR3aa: CASSLPGQVGGYTF
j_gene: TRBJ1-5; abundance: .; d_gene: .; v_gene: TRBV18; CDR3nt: TGTGCCAGCTCACCCTCCAGGGATCAGCCCCAGCATTTT; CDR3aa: CASSPSRDQPQHF
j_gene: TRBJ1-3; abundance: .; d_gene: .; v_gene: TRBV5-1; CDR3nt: TGCGCCAGCAGCTTGACAGGGACGCTCTCTGGAAACACCATATATTTT; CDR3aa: CASSLTGTLSGNTIYF
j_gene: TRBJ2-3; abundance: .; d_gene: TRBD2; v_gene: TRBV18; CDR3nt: TGTGCCAGCTCACCGACTAGCGGAAGCACAGATACGCAGTATTTT; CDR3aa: CASSPTSGSTDTQYF
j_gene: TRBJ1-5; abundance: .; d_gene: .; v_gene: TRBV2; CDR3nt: TGTGCCAGCAGTGAATGGGGCAGGGAGGACCAGCCCCAGCATTTT; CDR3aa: CASSEWGREDQPQHF
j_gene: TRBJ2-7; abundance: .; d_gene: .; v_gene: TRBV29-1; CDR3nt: TGCAGCGTTGAATTACAGGAGTCCTACGAGCAGTACTTC; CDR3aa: CSVELQESYEQYF
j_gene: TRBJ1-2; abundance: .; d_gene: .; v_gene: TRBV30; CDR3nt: TGTGCCTGCCGGGAGAGCTATGGCTACACCTTC; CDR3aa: CACRESYGYTF
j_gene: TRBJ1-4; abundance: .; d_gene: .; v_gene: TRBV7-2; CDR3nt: TGTGCCAGCAGCTTATGGGGCAGCCCAACTAATGAAAAACTGTTTTTT; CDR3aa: CASSLWGSPTNEKLFF
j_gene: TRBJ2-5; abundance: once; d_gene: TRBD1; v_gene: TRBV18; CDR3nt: TGTGCCAGCTCACGGGACCCAGGGGGAGAGACCCAGTACTTC; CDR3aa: CASSRDPGGETQYF
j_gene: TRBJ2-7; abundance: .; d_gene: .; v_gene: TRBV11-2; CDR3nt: TGTGCCAGCAGCTTACAGGGGCCCTCCTACGAGCAGTACTTC; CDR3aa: CASSLQGPSYEQYF
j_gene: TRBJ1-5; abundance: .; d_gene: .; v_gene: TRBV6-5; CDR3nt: TGTGCCAGCAGTTTCATCAATCAGCCCCAGCATTTT; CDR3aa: CASSFINQPQHF
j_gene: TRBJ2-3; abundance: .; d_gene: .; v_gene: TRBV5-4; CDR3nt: TGTGCCAGCAGCCCGACTAGGGGCGCAGATACGCAGTATTTT; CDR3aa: CASSPTRGADTQYF
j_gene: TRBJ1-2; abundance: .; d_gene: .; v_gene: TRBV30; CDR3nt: TGTGCCTGGATCTTACAGGGAAACTATGGCTACACCTTC; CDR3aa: CAWILQGNYGYTF
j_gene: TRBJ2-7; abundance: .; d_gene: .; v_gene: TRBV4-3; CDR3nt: TGCGCCAGCAGCCAGTCGGCGACACCTACCTACGAGCAGTACTTC; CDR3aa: CASSQSATPTYEQYF
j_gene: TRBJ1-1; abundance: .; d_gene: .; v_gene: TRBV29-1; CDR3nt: TGCAGCGTTGATCTGGGACACCCTGACACGGGGATCTCTGAAGCTTTCTTT; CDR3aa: CSVDLGHPDTGISEAFF
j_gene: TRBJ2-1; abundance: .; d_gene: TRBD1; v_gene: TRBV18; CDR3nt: TGTGCCAGCTCCCCTGGACAGGGATTGAGCAATGAGCAGTTCTTC; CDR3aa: CASSPGQGLSNEQFF
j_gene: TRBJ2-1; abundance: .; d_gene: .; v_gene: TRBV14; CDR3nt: TGTGCCAGCAGCCCCCCGGCTGGGAGTGGCGGGCACAATGAGCAGTTCTTC; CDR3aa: CASSPPAGSGGHNEQFF
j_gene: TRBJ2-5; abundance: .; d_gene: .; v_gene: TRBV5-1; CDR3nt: TGCGCCAGCAGCTTGAGGGGGCAAGAGACCCAGTACTTC; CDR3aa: CASSLRGQETQYF
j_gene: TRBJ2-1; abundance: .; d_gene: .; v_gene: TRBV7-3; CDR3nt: TGTGCCAGCAGCTCCCCCGACAATGAGCAGTTCTTC; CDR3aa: CASSSPDNEQFF
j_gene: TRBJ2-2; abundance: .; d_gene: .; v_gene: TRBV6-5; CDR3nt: TGTGCCAGCAGTTACGAGGGCAGGGGCGGGGAGCTGTTTTTT; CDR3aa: CASSYEGRGGELFF
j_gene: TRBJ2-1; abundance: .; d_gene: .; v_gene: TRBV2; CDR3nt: TGTGCCAGCGGAATAGGGGAGGACAATGAGCAGTTCTTC; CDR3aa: CASGIGEDNEQFF
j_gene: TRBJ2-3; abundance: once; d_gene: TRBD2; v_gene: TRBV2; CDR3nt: TGTGCCAGCAGCCGACTAGCGGCCACAGATACGCAGTATTTT; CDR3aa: CASSRLAATDTQYF